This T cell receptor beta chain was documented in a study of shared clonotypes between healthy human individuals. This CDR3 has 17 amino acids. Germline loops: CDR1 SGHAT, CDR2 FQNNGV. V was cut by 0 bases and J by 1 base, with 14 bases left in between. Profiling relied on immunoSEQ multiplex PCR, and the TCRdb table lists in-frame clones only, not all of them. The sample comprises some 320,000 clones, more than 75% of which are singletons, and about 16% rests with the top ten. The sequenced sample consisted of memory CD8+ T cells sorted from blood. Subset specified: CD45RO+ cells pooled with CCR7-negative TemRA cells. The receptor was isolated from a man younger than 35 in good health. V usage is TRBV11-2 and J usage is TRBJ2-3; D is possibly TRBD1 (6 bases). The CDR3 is CASSLESGAYGTDTQYF. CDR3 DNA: TGTGCCAGCAGCTTAGAATCAGGGGCCTACGGCACAGATACGCAGTATTTT.